The TCR beta chain under discussion was sequenced for a study of blood T cell repertoires in COVID-19. For the study at large: The United States, Italy and Spain provided the acute and convalescent COVID-19 samples.

Trimming removed 8 bases at V and 4 bases at J, with 11 bases between. CDR1 is SNHLY and CDR2 is FYNNEI in the germline V gene. The CDR3 is 13 residues long. Sequencing was performed with immunoSEQ multiplex PCR; in TCRdb, only in-frame clones are kept and a portion is missing. The data contain about 270,000 clones, about nine tenths of them seen just once; the ten biggest clones take up 9.5% to 15%. The sequence was obtained from a woman in her twenties or thirties with COVID-19, enrolled during active disease. Material: peripheral blood. The rearrangement joins TRBV2 to TRBJ1-4; D is possibly TRBD1 (5 bases). DNA of the CDR3: TGTGCCAGCGCCGCAGGGTTTAATGAAAAACTGTTTTTT. Translation: CASAAGFNEKLFF.